The 23 T cell receptor beta chains presented below share a single source sample, sequenced in a study of blood T cells in healthy people across ages. The use of a sample-barcoded 5' primer and a J-beta primer mix characterized a second PCR of 7 to 11 cycles. MiXCR, applied by TCRdb to the 5' RACE reads, yields one record per CDR3 protein. The data hold around 750,000 distinct CDR3 sequences, with about 53% observed a single time. Sequenced: blood. These receptors were obtained from a man at least 80 years old in good health.

The rearrangement links TRBV11-2 to TRBJ2-1; 9 bases agree with TRBD2. The V segment lost 5 bases and the J segment 9 bases; nucleotides outside the gene matches: 11. This CDR3 region has 15 residues. Germline assignment: CDR1 SGHAT and CDR2 FQNNGV. CDR3 loop: CASSPLAGAGSEQFF. The CDR3 coding sequence is TGTGCCAGCAGCCCGTTAGCGGGAGCGGGGTCTGAGCAGTTCTTC.

V gene TRBV9 combines with J gene TRBJ2-3, with TRBD1 as a possible D gene (6 bases). The CDR3 contains 14 residues. Germline assignment: CDR1 SGDLS and CDR2 YYNGEE. Trimming took 3 bases from V and 6 from J, leaving 14 bases between them. This CDR3 is CASSELGAADTQYF. CDR3 DNA sequence: TGTGCCAGCAGCGAGCTGGGGGCGGCGGATACGCAGTATTTT.

This chain joins TRBV2 and TRBJ2-6; 8 bases fit TRBD1. The germline CDR1 and CDR2 sequences are SNHLY and FYNNEI. V dropped 3 bases and J dropped 0; count of bases not matched to a gene: 19. The CDR3 has 22 amino acids. CDR3 nucleotide sequence: TGTGCCAGCAGTGAGGGGGCCCTTGGGGGGACAGGCGACGTCTCTGGGGCCAACGTCCTGACTTTC. Amino acids: CASSEGALGGTGDVSGANVLTF.

The genes are TRBV7-2 and TRBJ1-2; 10 bases map to TRBD1. The ends lost 1 base at V and 8 bases at J; junction bases unmatched: 7. In germline, CDR1 is SGHTA, CDR2 FQGNSA. The CDR3 extends over 15 amino acids. CDR3 in amino acids: CASSLETGGARGYTF. CDR3 DNA sequence: TGTGCCAGCAGCTTAGAGACAGGGGGCGCGAGGGGCTACACCTTC.

In its sample, this clonotype was seen a few times. J is TRBJ2-7 and V is TRBV3-1; perhaps D is TRBD1 or TRBD2 (6 bases each). This CDR3 is 14 amino acids long. Germline V gene sequence: CDR1 LGHDT, CDR2 YNNKEL (reference sequence). Trimming removed 0 bases at V and 5 bases at J, with 11 bases between. The CDR3 loop reads CASSQEGGRHEQYF. In nucleotides, the CDR3 is TGTGCCAGCAGCCAAGAAGGGGGGAGACACGAGCAGTACTTC.

This clonotype was seen only once. The chain combines TRBV7-2 with TRBJ2-3; the match to TRBD2 covers 10 bases. CDR1 SGHTA and CDR2 FQGNSA come from the germline V gene. The trim removed 2 bases at V and 6 bases at J, leaving 5 bases unmatched. This CDR3 spans 15 amino acids. The CDR3 spells CASSLQAGGLDTQYF. In nucleotides, the CDR3 is TGTGCCAGCAGCTTACAAGCGGGAGGGCTTGATACGCAGTATTTT.

V and J are TRBV20-1 and TRBJ2-1; 9 nucleotides line up with TRBD2. V dropped 0 bases and J dropped 6; count of bases not matched to a gene: 12. CDR3 length: 17 residues. The V gene's germline CDR1 is DFQATT and CDR2 SNEGSKA (reference sequence). CDR3 DNA sequence: TGCAGTGCTAGAGAAGGGACTAGCTCTTGGTCTGGCAATGAGCAGTTCTTC. Protein sequence: CSAREGTSSWSGNEQFF.

J is TRBJ1-2 and V is TRBV30; 7 bases match TRBD1. J lost 6 bases, V lost 1 base, and 8 bases had no gene match. This CDR3 comprises 14 residues. Germline CDR1 GTSNPN, CDR2 SVGIG (reference sequence). CDR3 coding DNA: TGTGCCTGGAGTGCCCGGGGACAGCTTCATGGCTACACCTTC. Translation: CAWSARGQLHGYTF.

The genes are TRBV7-9 and TRBJ1-1, with D perhaps TRBD1 (6 bases). V was cut by 1 base and J by 4 bases, with 10 bases left in between. Germline V gives CDR1 SEHNR, CDR2 FQNEAQ (reference sequence). The CDR3 is 14 amino acids. The CDR3: CASSLEGGSTEAFF. The DNA of the CDR3 is TGTGCCAGCAGCTTAGAGGGGGGAAGCACTGAAGCTTTCTTT.

V usage is TRBV5-1 and J usage is TRBJ1-6; D remains unclear. V was clipped by 6 bases and J by 10 bases, with 17 bases between them. Germline V gene data show CDR1 as SGHRS and CDR2 as YFSETQ. The CDR3 extends over 14 amino acids. This CDR3 is CASTYTDPRSPLHF. CDR3 nucleotide sequence: TGCGCCAGCACCTACACCGACCCCAGGTCACCCCTCCACTTT.

This clonotype has just a few counts. This chain joins TRBV7-2 and TRBJ2-3; 10 positions agree with TRBD2. The trim removed 5 bases at V and 14 bases at J, leaving 16 bases unmatched. Germline V CDR1 and CDR2: SGHTA, FQGNSA. The CDR3 extends over 15 amino acids. Here the CDR3 DNA reads TGTGCCAGCAGCCCTACGGCTAGCGGGAGCGGATACGCGTATTTT. Its translation is CASSPTASGSGYAYF.

The V call is TRBV20-1, the J call TRBJ2-7, with TRBD2 identical over 8 bases. The V segment lost 1 base and the J segment 2 bases; nucleotides outside the gene matches: 7. In germline, CDR1 is DFQATT, CDR2 SNEGSKA (reference sequence). The CDR3 loop spans 15 amino acids. Here the CDR3 reads CSARVSSGNPYEQYF. CDR3 nucleotide sequence: TGCAGTGCTAGAGTGAGTAGCGGGAACCCCTACGAGCAGTACTTC.

The V call is TRBV9, the J call TRBJ1-2, with a possible D match to TRBD1 (6 bases). The CDR3 runs to 14 residues. Per germline, CDR1 SGDLS and CDR2 YYNGEE. Trimming took off 6 bases at V and 6 bases at J, with 18 bases between the two ends. CDR3 loop: CASTLPRGKNGYTF. The CDR3 region has the DNA TGTGCCAGCACTCTACCCAGGGGAAAGAATGGCTACACCTTC.

This clonotype has more than one count but fewer than ten. The V call is TRBV5-1, the J call TRBJ2-5, with 8 positions matching TRBD1. The J call could be wrong; TRBJ2-7 is a better fit for the DNA end. The CDR3 is 14 amino acids. CDR1 is SGHRS and CDR2 is YFSETQ in the germline V gene. The CDR3 here is CASSHSGTGNEQYF. CDR3 DNA sequence: TGCGCCAGCAGCCACTCTGGGACAGGAAACGAGCAGTACTTC.

There are a few counts of this clonotype. Given a much more abundant clone one base away, this may be a read error. The genes are TRBV7-2 and TRBJ2-4, with a tentative D call TRBD1 (6 bases). The CDR3 spans 14 residues. V gave up 5 bases and J gave up 6 bases, with 14 bases separating them. Germline CDR1 is SGHTA and CDR2 is FQGNSA. The CDR3, as DNA: TGTGCCAGCAGCGCAGACAGGAGCAGAAACATTCAGTACTTC. This translates into CASSADRSRNIQYF.

This rearrangement joins TRBV9 to TRBJ1-3; D is perhaps TRBD1 (5 bases). V shed 3 bases and J shed 1 base, with 14 bases lying between them. CDR3 length: 16 residues. Germline V gene data show CDR1 as SGDLS and CDR2 as YYNGEE. The CDR3 coding sequence is TGTGCCAGCAGCGAGGTTGGGACGGGTTCTGGAAACACCATATATTTT. This translates into CASSEVGTGSGNTIYF.

The chain couples TRBV20-1 to TRBJ2-7, with unresolved D. Germline lookup yields CDR1 DFQATT and CDR2 SNEGSKA (reference sequence). The length of the CDR3 is 12 residues. V lost 3 bases and J lost 9, with 15 bases in between. The CDR3 DNA is TGCAGTGCTAGCCCAGAAAAAAGAGGGCAGTACTTC. It encodes CSASPEKRGQYF.

This clonotype appeared a few times. The V call is TRBV6-5, the J call TRBJ2-1, with D unresolved. The V gene's germline CDR1 is MNHEY and CDR2 SVGAGI. This CDR3 contains 13 residues. V lost 0 bases and J lost 8, with 8 bases in between. As DNA, the CDR3 is TGTGCCAGCAGTTACTCGTCCGGATATGAGCAGTTCTTC. Its protein product is CASSYSSGYEQFF.

The chain carries TRBV3-1 and TRBJ2-1; 9 positions match TRBD1. Germline V gives CDR1 LGHDT, CDR2 YNNKEL (reference sequence). This CDR3 has 19 amino acids. Trimming cost V 1 base and J 7 bases; bases outside gene matches: 17. In nucleotides, the CDR3 is TGTGCCAGCAGCCAAGGTTCCAAACGGAAGGACAGGGGACGGAATGAGCAGTTCTTC. Translation gives CASSQGSKRKDRGRNEQFF.

J is TRBJ2-1 and V is TRBV12-3 or TRBV12-4, with 12 bases identical to TRBD2. The CDR3 spans 15 residues. With 6 bases clipped from V and 8 bases from J, the junction kept 8 bases outside the gene matches. Here the CDR3 reads CASSQTSGSKHEQFF. CDR3 DNA: TGTGCCAGCAGCCAGACTAGCGGGAGTAAGCATGAGCAGTTCTTC.

This clonotype came up many times. The gene calls are TRBV29-1 and TRBJ2-3; TRBD1 or TRBD2 may be the D gene (5 bases each). The CDR3 has 12 residues. The germline V and J ends were trimmed by 3 bases and 6 bases, with 10 bases remaining between them. Germline lookup yields CDR1 SQVTM and CDR2 ANQGSEA. CDR3 bases: TGCAGCGTTGATGCAGGGACCGATACGCAGTATTTT. Its translation: CSVDAGTDTQYF.

This chain links TRBV5-5 with TRBJ2-5; D ambiguous. Germline V gives CDR1 SGHKS, CDR2 YYEKEE (reference sequence). V was clipped by 4 bases and J by 2 bases, with 9 bases between them. The CDR3 totals 13 residues. As DNA, the CDR3 is TGTGCCAGCAGCGTGGTGGGGCAAGAGACCCAGTACTTC. Residues: CASSVVGQETQYF.

J is TRBJ2-5 and V is TRBV6-1; 9 bases fit TRBD1. The V gene's germline CDR1 is MNHNS and CDR2 SASEGT. J gave up 2 bases and V 6 bases, and 4 bases lay outside the gene matches. This CDR3 region has 14 residues. The CDR3 region is CASRPGQGQETQYF. The CDR3 DNA reads as TGTGCCAGCAGACCGGGACAGGGTCAAGAGACCCAGTACTTC.